The rows below give T cell receptor beta chains drawn from one sample of a study of blood T cell repertoires in COVID-19. TCRdb keeps only in-frame clones here, not all; method: immunoSEQ multiplex PCR. The sample has 120,000 to 150,000 clones; about four fifths are singletons. The sequenced material came from peripheral blood. The receptors here all came from a human donor in a cohort sampled during active COVID-19. The CDR3 runs from the conserved cysteine through the conserved F or W. Fields, in order: V gene, clone size, J gene, D gene, CDR3 DNA, CDR3 protein. D genes are given only for firm matches. Clone size appears in some rows only: once, few, many, or a class for an expanded clone.

v_gene: TRBV4-2; abundance: few; j_gene: TRBJ1-2; d_gene: NA; CDR3nt: TGTGCCAGCAGCCAAATTGGGGCACAGCGAAATAACTATGGCTACACCTTC; CDR3aa: CASSQIGAQRNNYGYTF
v_gene: TRBV10-3; abundance: NA; j_gene: TRBJ2-5; d_gene: TRBD2; CDR3nt: TGTGCCATCAGTGATTCATTCGGGGGAGGGCCTGTGACCCAGTACTTC; CDR3aa: CAISDSFGGGPVTQYF
v_gene: TRBV7-9; abundance: NA; j_gene: TRBJ2-2; d_gene: NA; CDR3nt: TGTGCCAGCAGCTTAGACTGGGGCGGGAACACCGGGGAGCTGTTTTTT; CDR3aa: CASSLDWGGNTGELFF
v_gene: TRBV28; abundance: NA; j_gene: TRBJ1-4; d_gene: NA; CDR3nt: TGTGCCAGCACCCCCATCGGGGGAACTAATGAAAAACTGTTTTTT; CDR3aa: CASTPIGGTNEKLFF
v_gene: TRBV18; abundance: NA; j_gene: TRBJ2-2; d_gene: NA; CDR3nt: TGTGCCAGCTCACTACAGGTTCACACCGGGGAGCTGTTTTTT; CDR3aa: CASSLQVHTGELFF
v_gene: TRBV4-1; abundance: NA; j_gene: TRBJ2-5; d_gene: TRBD1; CDR3nt: TGCGCCAGCAGCCGGACAGGGGACGTCCCAGAGACCCAGTACTTC; CDR3aa: CASSRTGDVPETQYF
v_gene: TRBV11-1; abundance: NA; j_gene: TRBJ2-2; d_gene: TRBD2; CDR3nt: TGTGCCAGCAGCTTAGCAGGTAGCGGGTTCGGCACCGGGGAGCTGTTTTTT; CDR3aa: CASSLAGSGFGTGELFF
v_gene: TRBV28; abundance: NA; j_gene: TRBJ1-2; d_gene: NA; CDR3nt: TGTGCCAGCGGGGTTACAGGGCCTGCCGGGGATGGCTACACCTTC; CDR3aa: CASGVTGPAGDGYTF
v_gene: TRBV7-9; abundance: NA; j_gene: TRBJ1-1; d_gene: NA; CDR3nt: TGTGCCAGCAGCTTGGTTTGGTCCGGGAACACTGAAGCTTTCTTT; CDR3aa: CASSLVWSGNTEAFF
v_gene: TRBV7-9; abundance: NA; j_gene: TRBJ2-1; d_gene: NA; CDR3nt: TGTGCCAGCAGCTTAACTAGCAGTCACAATGAGCAGTTCTTC; CDR3aa: CASSLTSSHNEQFF
v_gene: TRBV5-6; abundance: NA; j_gene: TRBJ1-1; d_gene: NA; CDR3nt: TGTGCCAGCAGCCGTGACAGGCGGGCTGAAGCTTTCTTT; CDR3aa: CASSRDRRAEAFF
v_gene: TRBV9; abundance: NA; j_gene: TRBJ1-3; d_gene: NA; CDR3nt: TGTGCCAGCAGCACTAATACAGGGTCTGGAAACACCATATATTTT; CDR3aa: CASSTNTGSGNTIYF
v_gene: TRBV27; abundance: once; j_gene: TRBJ2-7; d_gene: TRBD2; CDR3nt: TGTGCCAGCACCCATGGGGCGGGAGGACAGTACGAGCAGTACTTC; CDR3aa: CASTHGAGGQYEQYF
v_gene: TRBV7-2; abundance: NA; j_gene: TRBJ2-3; d_gene: TRBD2; CDR3nt: TGTGCCAGCAGCTTCGGACTAGCGGGAGCGTCTAGCACAGATACGCAGTATTTT; CDR3aa: CASSFGLAGASSTDTQYF
v_gene: TRBV7-2; abundance: NA; j_gene: TRBJ1-2; d_gene: TRBD1; CDR3nt: TGTGCCAGCAGCTTAGGAGGACAGGGGGCTTCTGGCGGCTACACCTTC; CDR3aa: CASSLGGQGASGGYTF
v_gene: TRBV5-1; abundance: NA; j_gene: TRBJ1-6; d_gene: NA; CDR3nt: TGCGCCAGCAGCTTAGGACTATATAATTCACCCCTCCACTTT; CDR3aa: CASSLGLYNSPLHF
v_gene: TRBV28; abundance: NA; j_gene: TRBJ1-6; d_gene: NA; CDR3nt: TGTGCCAGCGGTAGGAGCTCCTATAATTCACCCCTCCACTTT; CDR3aa: CASGRSSYNSPLHF
v_gene: TRBV7-9; abundance: few; j_gene: TRBJ2-7; d_gene: NA; CDR3nt: TGTGCCAGCAGCGATATACTAGCCTACGAGCAGTACTTC; CDR3aa: CASSDILAYEQYF
v_gene: TRBV5-1; abundance: once; j_gene: TRBJ2-3; d_gene: TRBD1; CDR3nt: TGCGCCAGCAGGAGGGGGCCTGGTACAGATACGCAGTATTTT; CDR3aa: CASRRGPGTDTQYF
v_gene: TRBV7-9; abundance: NA; j_gene: TRBJ2-1; d_gene: TRBD1; CDR3nt: TGTGCCAGCAGCTTACCTGACAGGGGCAATGAGCAGTTCTTC; CDR3aa: CASSLPDRGNEQFF
v_gene: TRBV10-3; abundance: NA; j_gene: TRBJ1-1; d_gene: NA; CDR3nt: TGTGCCTCCATGGATTCTAGGGGCACTGAAGCTTTCTTT; CDR3aa: CASMDSRGTEAFF
v_gene: TRBV2; abundance: NA; j_gene: TRBJ2-3; d_gene: NA; CDR3nt: TGTGCCAGCAGTGAAAGGCGGAGGGCGTCAGATACGCAGTATTTT; CDR3aa: CASSERRRASDTQYF
v_gene: TRBV4-2; abundance: NA; j_gene: TRBJ2-2; d_gene: TRBD1; CDR3nt: TGTGCCAGCAGCTCGACAGGGAGCGGGGAGCTGTTTTTT; CDR3aa: CASSSTGSGELFF
v_gene: TRBV25-1; abundance: NA; j_gene: TRBJ2-7; d_gene: NA; CDR3nt: TGTGCCAGCAGTGAAGCAGGGCTCTCCTACGAGCAGTACTTC; CDR3aa: CASSEAGLSYEQYF
v_gene: TRBV27; abundance: NA; j_gene: TRBJ1-6; d_gene: NA; CDR3nt: TGTGCCAGCAGTTTGGGGACTATTCCCTATAATTCACCCCTCCACTTT; CDR3aa: CASSLGTIPYNSPLHF
v_gene: TRBV29-1; abundance: NA; j_gene: TRBJ1-1; d_gene: NA; CDR3nt: TGCAGCGCCAGTATGAACACTGAAGCTTTCTTT; CDR3aa: CSASMNTEAFF
v_gene: TRBV30; abundance: NA; j_gene: TRBJ2-1; d_gene: TRBD2; CDR3nt: TGTGCCTGGAGAGGGACTAGCGGGAGAAATGAGCAGTTCTTC; CDR3aa: CAWRGTSGRNEQFF
v_gene: TRBV6-5; abundance: few; j_gene: TRBJ1-2; d_gene: NA; CDR3nt: TGTGCCAGCAGATTGACAGGAGTCAACTATGGCTACACCTTC; CDR3aa: CASRLTGVNYGYTF
v_gene: TRBV11-2; abundance: NA; j_gene: TRBJ2-1; d_gene: TRBD2; CDR3nt: TGTGCCAGCAGCTTAGGGGCGGCGGGAGGTTACTACAATGAGCAGTTCTTC; CDR3aa: CASSLGAAGGYYNEQFF
v_gene: TRBV7-6; abundance: few; j_gene: TRBJ2-7; d_gene: NA; CDR3nt: TGTGCCAGCAGCTTACAATTGACAGGAAACTACGAGCAGTACTTC; CDR3aa: CASSLQLTGNYEQYF
v_gene: TRBV10-3; abundance: NA; j_gene: TRBJ1-1; d_gene: TRBD1; CDR3nt: TGTGCCATCAGATCCGGGACAGGCGGCGAGAACACTGAAGCTTTCTTT; CDR3aa: CAIRSGTGGENTEAFF
v_gene: TRBV4-3; abundance: NA; j_gene: TRBJ2-5; d_gene: NA; CDR3nt: TGCGCCAGCAGCCAAGCCACGGGAGAGACCCAGTACTTC; CDR3aa: CASSQATGETQYF
v_gene: TRBV4-3; abundance: once; j_gene: TRBJ2-6; d_gene: TRBD2; CDR3nt: TGCGCCAGCAGCTACGGGACTAGCGGGTTCCGCGGCTCTGGGGCCAACGTCCTGACTTTC; CDR3aa: CASSYGTSGFRGSGANVLTF
v_gene: TRBV5-1; abundance: NA; j_gene: TRBJ2-2; d_gene: TRBD2; CDR3nt: TGCGCCAGCAGCTTGCCTAGCGGAGGTAACACCGGGGAGCTGTTTTTT; CDR3aa: CASSLPSGGNTGELFF
v_gene: TRBV9; abundance: NA; j_gene: TRBJ1-3; d_gene: TRBD1; CDR3nt: TGTGCCAGCAGCACCCCACAGGGGTCGGGTAGAAACACCATATATTTT; CDR3aa: CASSTPQGSGRNTIYF
v_gene: TRBV5-1; abundance: NA; j_gene: TRBJ1-1; d_gene: TRBD1; CDR3nt: TGCGCCAGCAGCCAGGACAGGGGAGACACTGAAGCTTTCTTT; CDR3aa: CASSQDRGDTEAFF